The clone carrying this T cell receptor (beta chain) occurred many times. The data derive from a study of T-cell memory formation after mild COVID-19. Each CDR3 protein is one row after TCRdb ran MiXCR on the 5' RACE reads. The sample has hundreds of thousands of distinct CDR3 sequences, roughly 13% seen once. The V end was cut by 0 bases, the J end by 5 bases, with 14 bases between. Looked up from germline, CDR1 is SGHRS and CDR2 is YFSETQ. CDR3 length equals 15 residues. The TCR was taken from a man between 18 and 35 years old who had mild COVID-19 (a few samples of this study predate the infection). Cell type and time point are not known. The V call is TRBV5-1, the J call TRBJ2-5, with D maybe TRBD2 (6 bases). Material for sequencing was PBMCs or a T cell subset sorted from them (not recorded which). CDR3 sequence (DNA): TGCGCCAGCAGCTTGGATTGGGCCAGCGGGGAGACCCAGTACTTC. Its translation: CASSLDWASGETQYF. The full variable domain, in which reference TRBV5-1 and TRBJ2-5 provide the parts outside the CDR3, is KAGVTQTPRYLIKTRGQQVTLSCSPISGHRSVSWYQQTPGQGLQFLFEYFSETQRNKGNFPGRFSGRQFSNSRSEMNVSTLELGDSALYLCASSLDWASGETQYFGPGTRLLVL.